The 10 T cell receptor beta chains in this list originate from one sample, sequenced in a study of cytomegalovirus exposure and HLA in healthy donors. Vbeta (60) and Jbeta (13) primers were used in the PCR. Assay used: immunoSEQ multiplex PCR; TCRdb lists only in-frame clones, some missing. The sample shows some 160,000 clones, roughly 80% of them seen only once. Sequencing was carried out using PBMCs. These receptors were collected from a man over 45 in good health and CMV-seropositive.

This clone was seen a few times. CDR3 DNA sequence: TGTGCCAGCAGCTTAGACCCGGGACAGACCTACGAGCAGTACTTC. Its translation is CASSLDPGQTYEQYF. This chain connects TRBV7-2 to TRBJ2-7; 7 bases agree with TRBD1. The junction had 5 bases not matched to a gene; V was cut back by 1 base and J by 2 bases. Germline V CDR1 and CDR2: SGHTA, FQGNSA. The CDR3 extends over 15 amino acids.

The chain combines TRBV11-2 with TRBJ2-3; 10 bases are a match to TRBD1. Germline trimming cut 5 bases from V and 3 bases from J; bases unmatched to any gene: 8. Germline CDR1 is SGHAT and CDR2 is FQNNGV. This CDR3 is 16 amino acids long. CDR3 protein: CASSPRTGGRTDTQYF. The DNA of the CDR3 is TGTGCCAGCAGCCCGCGGACAGGGGGTCGTACAGATACGCAGTATTTT.

Concerning this clone: Other DNA sequences of this sample code for an identical CDR3. The gene calls are TRBV7-2 and TRBJ2-7; D possibly corresponds to TRBD2 (6 bases). Per germline, CDR1 SGHTA and CDR2 FQGNSA. This CDR3 contains 14 residues. With 5 bases removed from V and 1 base from J, the gap between germline ends came to 12 bases. The CDR3 region has the DNA TGTGCCAGCAGCCTTTCGGGGACTTCCTACGAGCAGTACTTC. Translation: CASSLSGTSYEQYF.

This sequence joins TRBV20-1 and TRBJ2-1; possibly TRBD2 for D (6 bases). Looked up from germline, CDR1 is DFQATT and CDR2 is SNEGSKA (reference sequence). Trimming cost V 2 bases and J 15 bases, with 14 bases left between them. CDR3 size: 11 residues. For the CDR3, the DNA is TGCAGTGCTAGACTCTTCGGGGGAGCGTTCTTC. Translation gives CSARLFGGAFF.

This clone was detected a few times. CDR3 protein: CASSLEGVAIYF. CDR3 DNA sequence: TGTGCCAGCAGCTTAGAAGGGGTAGCCATATATTTT. The rearrangement uses TRBV7-9 and TRBJ1-3; the D gene is possibly TRBD1 (5 bases). Trimming removed 1 base at V and 11 bases at J, with 9 bases between. The CDR3 sequence is 12 residues long. CDR1 and CDR2 (germline): SEHNR, FQNEAQ (reference sequence).

CDR3 DNA: TGTGCCAGCTCAGACCCCGGACAGGCGTACGAGCAGTACTTC. As protein: CASSDPGQAYEQYF. This sequence joins TRBV18 and TRBJ2-7; 7 bases map to TRBD1. With 5 bases clipped from V and 4 bases from J, the junction kept 8 bases outside the gene matches. Germline V gene sequence: CDR1 KGHSH, CDR2 LQKENI. The CDR3 is 14 residues long.

V usage is TRBV25-1 and J usage is TRBJ2-3, with a possible D match to TRBD2 (5 bases). The CDR3 loop spans 18 amino acids. With 6 bases removed from V and 1 base from J, the gap between germline ends came to 23 bases. Germline assignment: CDR1 MGHDK and CDR2 SYGVNS. The CDR3 region is CASSPAAWLGRGTDTQYF. The CDR3 nucleotides read TGTGCCAGCAGCCCCGCGGCGTGGTTAGGGAGAGGCACAGATACGCAGTATTTT.

The chain has TRBV28 and TRBJ2-3; 10 positions match TRBD2. Losses at the gene ends were 6 bases for V and 5 bases for J; bases not matched to a gene: 5. The CDR3 contains 14 residues. Per germline, CDR1 MDHEN and CDR2 SYDVKM. For the CDR3, the DNA is TGTGCCAGCAGGTCCGGACTAGCGGTAGATACGCAGTATTTT. Its protein is CASRSGLAVDTQYF.

V gene TRBV11-2 combines with J gene TRBJ2-1; 9 positions match TRBD2. There are 15 residues in the CDR3. The V and J ends lost 4 bases and 5 bases, in that order; junction bases with no gene match: 6. Germline CDR1 SGHAT, CDR2 FQNNGV. The CDR3 loop is CASSSPTSGDNEQFF. Written as DNA, the CDR3 is TGTGCCAGCAGCTCCCCGACTAGCGGAGACAATGAGCAGTTCTTC.

This chain uses TRBV7-3 with TRBJ2-3, with TRBD2 matching 9 bases. V shed 3 bases, J shed 3 bases, and the junction held 4 bases outside the gene matches. Germline lookup yields CDR1 SGHTA and CDR2 FQGTGA. The CDR3 contains 15 residues. The CDR3 DNA follows: TGTGCCAGCAGCTTTAGCGGGAGAGGGACAGATACGCAGTATTTT. This encodes CASSFSGRGTDTQYF. Full variable domain (rest looked up from reference TRBV7-3 and TRBJ2-3): GAGVSQTPSNKVTEKGKYVELRCDPISGHTALYWYRQSLGQGPEFLIYFQGTGAADDSGLPNDRFFAVRPEGSVSTLKIQRTERGDSAVYLCASSFSGRGTDTQYFGPGTRLTVL.